The T cell receptor beta chain described here comes from a study of CD8 T cells in Susac syndrome. CD8+ and CD4+ blood T cells underwent TCR beta sequencing. TEMRA cells were FACS-enriched, with CD8+ and CD4+ T cells isolated negatively. This CDR3 comprises 12 residues. The V gene's germline CDR1 is GTSNPN and CDR2 SVGIG (reference sequence). Trimming shortened V by 3 bases and J by 9 bases, and 15 bases separated the two germline ends. A quantity of about 0.5 to 1 ug RNA underwent reverse transcription using random hexamers. Multiplex immunoSEQ PCR targeted 54 Vbeta and 13 Jbeta TCR beta segments. In TCRdb, the immunoSEQ multiplex PCR reads were re-called with MiXCR into one record per CDR3 protein. The sample carries some 190,000 distinct CDR3 sequences, 90% to 97% recorded once.

The source of this sequence is a human donor with multiple sclerosis. The rearrangement links TRBV30 to TRBJ2-7; D may correspond to TRBD1 or TRBD2 (6 bases each). The sequenced material came from CD4+ T cells from PBMCs. The CDR3 coding sequence is TGTGCCTGGAGACAGGGACTCACGCGGCAGTACTTC. It is translated as CAWRQGLTRQYF.